This T cell receptor beta chain originates from a study of cytomegalovirus exposure and HLA in healthy donors. Study details: One earlier analysis, a look at about 179 million T cells, found more than 100 million unique TCR beta sequences. Whole-study results and caveats: The study recorded 160 or so TCR beta chains that were cytomegalovirus-associated. Generally TCR sequences proved uncommon, though certain public TCRs appeared in numerous donors. According to a later analysis, most TCR beta chains associated with CMV appeared HLA-restricted.

On this clone itself: Its target is unknown.

The PCR was carried out with 60 Vbeta primers and 13 Jbeta primers. The table came from immunoSEQ multiplex PCR; TCRdb's copy has only in-frame clones and leaves some out. The table records under 35,000 clones, roughly 69% of them present only once. The source is a man over 45 in good health and CMV-seropositive. The sequenced sample was PBMCs.

The CDR3 loop reads CATGPQGQPQHF. The DNA for the CDR3 is TGTGCCACCGGGCCCCAGGGTCAGCCCCAGCATTTT. V usage is TRBV10-3 and J usage is TRBJ1-5; maybe TRBD1 (5 bases). Deletions cut 10 bases from V and 6 bases from J, with 13 bases between. Germline V gene data show CDR1 as ENHRY and CDR2 as SYGVKD. The CDR3 length is 12 residues.